What follows are 8 T cell receptor beta chains derived from one specimen sequenced in a study of CXCR3-negative and CXCR3-positive naive CD8 T cells. The TRB cDNA libraries were prepared by 5' RACE with UMI labels. TCRdb derives one entry per CDR3 protein from the 5' RACE reads, leaving out DNA. The sample has 150,000 or so distinct CDR3 sequences. Material for sequencing was naive CXCR3- CD8+ T cells from blood. Subset indicated: CD45RO-CCR7+CD27+CD95- naive CD8+ T cells lacking CXCR3 (TNR3-). All receptors come from a human donor in good health. Some clones in this sample may be carry-over from other donors' samples.

V usage is TRBV20-1 and J usage is TRBJ1-5; TCRdb returns TRBD1, unconfirmable since there is no DNA. Per germline, CDR1 DFQATT and CDR2 SNEGSKA (reference sequence). The CDR3 sequence is 14 residues long. The CDR3 loop reads CSAAGYLDNQPQHF.

V gene TRBV6-5 combines with J gene TRBJ2-5; TCRdb returns TRBD1, unconfirmable since there is no DNA. Germline CDR1 and CDR2: MNHEY and SVGAGI. This CDR3 is 15 amino acids long. CDR3 sequence: CASSYSRVQGETQYF.

This chain uses TRBV7-9 with TRBJ2-7; the D gene TCRdb calls, TRBD1, cannot be checked with no DNA. Germline CDR1 is SEHNR and CDR2 is FQNEAQ (reference sequence). CDR3 length: 15 amino acids. The CDR3 sequence is CASSLSGTGFAEQYF.

This chain joins TRBV29-1 and TRBJ1-1; TCRdb outputs TRBD1, but without DNA this stays unchecked. Per germline, CDR1 SQVTM and CDR2 ANQGSEA. The CDR3 sequence is 13 residues long. The CDR3 sequence is CSVEDLLGANAFF.

This chain joins TRBV28 and TRBJ2-7; the D gene TCRdb calls, TRBD2, cannot be checked with no DNA. CDR3 size: 19 residues. The V gene's germline CDR1 is MDHEN and CDR2 SYDVKM. CDR3 residues: CASMGSEPGPETYSYEQYF.

The chain is built from TRBV29-1 and TRBJ1-2; TCRdb calls TRBD1, which cannot be checked without DNA. Per the germline V gene, CDR1 is SQVTM and CDR2 is ANQGSEA. This CDR3 is 11 amino acids long. The CDR3 region is CSVVLGGDGTF.

The chain links TRBV19 to TRBJ1-1. Germline CDR1 is LNHDA and CDR2 is SQIVND (reference sequence). The CDR3 is 13 residues long. The CDR3 here is CASSIPREGEAFF. The full variable domain, its missing parts supplied by reference TRBV19 and TRBJ1-1, is DGGITQSPKYLFRKEGQNVTLSCEQNLNHDAMYWYRQDPGQGLRLIYYSQIVNDFQKGDIAEGYSVSREKKESFPLTVTSAQKNPTAFYLCASSIPREGEAFFGQGTRLTVV.

The rearrangement uses TRBV28 and TRBJ2-1; absent DNA, TCRdb's TRBD1 call cannot be checked. The CDR3 length is 13 residues. Per the germline V gene, CDR1 is MDHEN and CDR2 is SYDVKM. The CDR3 sequence is CASSAQGAWEQFF.